These 9 T cell receptor beta chains originate from one sample sequenced in a study of human T cells and chemical hapten exposure. TCRdb reprocessed the RACE reads with MiXCR, giving one entry per CDR3 protein. Of around 56,000 distinct CDR3 sequences detected, more than 8% appear once; the ten largest clones hold 9.6%. The sample's time point: pre-sensitization, week 0. Regarding treatment: therapeutic diphenylcyclopropenone sensitization with weekly scalp DPC. Sequenced material: whole blood, taken in connection with sensitization to the hapten diphenylcyclopropenone (DPC). These TCRs come from a man aged 40-49 years with alopecia areata. Some clones in this sample may be carry-over from other donors' samples.

This sequence joins TRBV28 and TRBJ1-4; 8 nucleotides agree with TRBD1. The CDR3 runs to 13 residues. Trimming took 4 bases from V and 9 from J; bases not matched to a gene: 4. Germline CDR1 is MDHEN and CDR2 is SYDVKM. CDR3 sequence (DNA): TGTGCCAGCAGTTCTCAGGGGGCGAAAAAACTGTTTTTT. Its protein is CASSSQGAKKLFF.

In this sample, this clonotype turned up once. The V call is TRBV3-1, the J call TRBJ2-1; 9 bases line up with TRBD1. The CDR3 length is 18 residues. V lost 3 bases to trimming and J lost 0 bases; unmatched junction nucleotides: 9. The germline V gene encodes CDR1 LGHDT and CDR2 YNNKEL (reference sequence). As DNA, the CDR3 is TGTGCCAGCAGCCACTACCGGACAGGGGCGAGCTCCTACAATGAGCAGTTCTTC. Its translation is CASSHYRTGASSYNEQFF.

This clonotype appeared many times. J is TRBJ2-2 and V is TRBV24-1; D not resolved. From germline, CDR1 is KGHDR and CDR2 SFDVKD. The length of the CDR3 is 14 residues. Trimming stripped 6 bases from V and 0 bases from J, with 7 bases between. CDR3 coding DNA: TGTGCCACCAGTCACACAGCGAACACCGGGGAGCTGTTTTTT. This gives the protein CATSHTANTGELFF.

The sample holds many counts of this clonotype. The chain couples TRBV15 to TRBJ1-6; TRBD1 is a possible D gene (6 bases). The CDR3 loop spans 14 amino acids. The V end lost 0 bases, the J end lost 10 bases, and 10 bases lay between the germline ends. Germline V gene sequence: CDR1 LNHNV, CDR2 YYDKDF (reference sequence). The CDR3 DNA reads as TGTGCCACCAGCAGAGATGCTCAGGGGTCACCCCTCCACTTT. Its protein is CATSRDAQGSPLHF. Together with reference TRBV15 and TRBJ1-6, the CDR3 gives the full variable domain: DAMVIQNPRYQVTQFGKPVTLSCSQTLNHNVMYWYQQKSSQAPKLLFHYYDKDFNNEADTPDNFQSRRPNTSFCFLDIRSPGLGDTAMYLCATSRDAQGSPLHFGNGTRLTVT.

The sample holds a few counts of this clonotype. This chain links TRBV18 with TRBJ1-1; D is unresolved. V lost 2 bases and J lost 1, with 8 bases in between. Germline V gives CDR1 KGHSH, CDR2 LQKENI. The CDR3 covers 14 residues. CDR3 region: CASSPIVTNTEAFF. CDR3 nucleotides: TGTGCCAGCTCACCAATAGTAACGAACACTGAAGCTTTCTTT. The full variable domain, with the rest looked up from reference TRBV18 and TRBJ1-1, is NAGVMQNPRHLVRRRGQEARLRCSPMKGHSHVYWYRQLPEEGLKFMVYLQKENIIDESGMPKERFSAEFPKEGPSILRIQQVVRGDSAAYFCASSPIVTNTEAFFGQGTRLTVV.

This clonotype was seen repeatedly, ten times or more. The genes are TRBV7-2 and TRBJ2-3; TRBD2 aligns across 11 bases. V lost 4 bases, J lost 3 bases, and 3 bases stayed unmatched. The CDR3 totals 15 residues. From germline, CDR1 is SGHTA and CDR2 FQGNSA. In nucleotides, the CDR3 is TGTGCCAGCAGCTGGCCTAGCGGGAGGACAGATACGCAGTATTTT. As protein: CASSWPSGRTDTQYF.

This clonotype appeared many times. The chain is built from TRBV19 and TRBJ2-7, with D perhaps matching TRBD2 (5 bases). CDR1 is LNHDA and CDR2 is SQIVND in the germline V gene (reference sequence). The CDR3 contains 14 residues. V lost 2 bases, J lost 2 bases, and 10 bases lay in between. The CDR3 DNA is TGTGCCAGTAGTATATCGGAGAGGGCCTACGAGCAGTACTTC. Its protein is CASSISERAYEQYF.

Many counts were recorded for this clonotype. This chain uses TRBV28 with TRBJ2-7; 8 nucleotides align to TRBD1. The CDR3 is made up of 12 amino acids. The J segment lost 6 bases and the V segment lost 5 bases, leaving 3 bases of the junction unmatched. Per germline, CDR1 MDHEN and CDR2 SYDVKM. The CDR3 spells CASSTGTGEQYF. The CDR3 DNA follows: TGTGCCAGCAGTACAGGGACAGGCGAGCAGTACTTC. Complete variable domain (other parts from reference TRBV28 and TRBJ2-7): DVKVTQSSRYLVKRTGEKVFLECVQDMDHENMFWYRQDPGLGLRLIYFSYDVKMKEKGDIPEGYSVSREKKERFSLILESASTNQTSMYLCASSTGTGEQYFGPGTRLTVT.

This clonotype showed up many times. The J gene is TRBJ2-7, the V gene TRBV4-3, with 7 bases fitting TRBD2. The CDR3 runs 16 residues. Per the germline V gene, CDR1 is LGHNA and CDR2 is YSLEER. V was pared by 0 bases and J by 3 bases, with 8 bases of the junction left unmatched. This CDR3 reads CASSQDRPSGNYEQYF. The CDR3 DNA is TGCGCCAGCAGCCAAGATCGGCCCAGCGGGAACTACGAGCAGTACTTC.